What follows are 5 T cell receptor beta chains derived from one specimen sequenced in a study of blood T cell repertoires in COVID-19. Here immunoSEQ multiplex PCR was the method, and the copy in TCRdb shows in-frame clones only, minus some. Counted here are 200,000 to 300,000 clones, about 86% occurring once; the ten biggest clones make up 1.3% to 1.5%. Input material: peripheral blood. Receptors were obtained from a man of 80 years or more with acute or convalescent COVID-19.

CDR3 sequence (DNA): TGTGCCAGCAGTTTGCAGTTGGGGGCGGCTGAAGCTTTCTTT. Translating gives CASSLQLGAAEAFF. The chain combines TRBV27 with TRBJ1-1; D might be TRBD1 (6 bases). This CDR3 is 14 amino acids long. The germline CDR1 and CDR2 sequences are MNHEY and SMNVEV (reference sequence). Trimming took off 3 bases at V and 6 bases at J, with 14 bases between the two ends.

The chain carries TRBV19 and TRBJ1-5; D not resolved. Between the trimmed V and J ends, which lost 5 bases and 2 bases, there was a span of 13 bases. The length of the CDR3 is 15 residues. Looked up from germline, CDR1 is LNHDA and CDR2 is SQIVND (reference sequence). The CDR3 sequence: CASSSFDIGNQPQHF. The CDR3 bases are TGTGCCAGTAGTTCCTTTGACATTGGCAATCAGCCCCAGCATTTT.

The V call is TRBV7-3, the J call TRBJ2-3; 14 bases align to TRBD2. The CDR3 consists of 20 residues. CDR1 and CDR2 (germline): SGHTA, FQGTGA. The J segment lost 0 bases and the V segment lost 3 bases, leaving 11 bases of the junction unmatched. CDR3 loop: CASSFQGTSGSWRSTDTQYF. CDR3 sequence (DNA): TGTGCCAGCAGCTTCCAAGGGACTAGCGGGAGTTGGAGAAGCACAGATACGCAGTATTTT.

The chain has TRBV5-6 and TRBJ2-1; D is possibly TRBD1 (5 bases). Germline-derived CDR1 and CDR2 are SGHDT and YYEEEE. This CDR3 contains 13 residues. The V gene lost 1 base and the J gene lost 4 bases, with 6 bases spanning the gap. CDR3 sequence reads: CASSLTGYNEQFF. The CDR3 DNA follows: TGTGCCAGCAGCTTGACAGGTTACAATGAGCAGTTCTTC. Variable domain in full (rest from reference TRBV5-6 and TRBJ2-1): DAGVTQSPTHLIKTRGQQVTLRCSPKSGHDTVSWYQQALGQGPQFIFQYYEEEERQRGNFPDRFSGHQFPNYSSELNVNALLLGDSALYLCASSLTGYNEQFFGPGTRLTVL.

This chain links TRBV19 with TRBJ2-6, with TRBD1 as a possible D gene (5 bases). The CDR3 runs to 16 residues. With 4 bases removed from V and 0 bases from J, the gap between germline ends came to 10 bases. In germline, CDR1 is LNHDA, CDR2 SQIVND (reference sequence). Here the CDR3 DNA reads TGTGCCAGTAGTACGCCAGGGAACTCTGGGGCCAACGTCCTGACTTTC. It encodes CASSTPGNSGANVLTF. Full variable domain (outside the CDR3, taken from reference TRBV19 and TRBJ2-6): DGGITQSPKYLFRKEGQNVTLSCEQNLNHDAMYWYRQDPGQGLRLIYYSQIVNDFQKGDIAEGYSVSREKKESFPLTVTSAQKNPTAFYLCASSTPGNSGANVLTFGAGSRLTVL.